The clone carrying this TCR beta chain has a handful of counts. The target antigen is unknown. Treatment reported: oral pan-JAK inhibitor, 5-10 mg twice daily. This sample is drawn from a study of CD8+ T cells in alopecia areata. For the study at large: Tofacitinib therapy lasting 6 to 18 months was followed by 6 months off drug. Broader study findings: Resident alphabeta T cells of normal skin are also sequenced in scalp samples. Many expanded lesional clones persisted during tofacitinib (in both scalp and blood).

Germline V gives CDR1 MNHEY, CDR2 SMNVEV (reference sequence). V was pared by 5 bases and J by 6 bases, with 14 bases between. CDR3 length: 14 residues. Extracted RNA was reverse transcribed, and the resulting cDNA served as sequencing template. Using immunoSEQ multiplex PCR, the repertoire was profiled, and TCRdb retains in-frame clones only, with some absent. The sample contains roughly 230,000 clones, roughly two fifths of which appear only once. The sequencing here drew on CD4+ T cells sorted from blood, taken between weeks 36 and 40, from a patient treated with tofacitinib. This TCR derives from a human donor with alopecia areata. This chain connects TRBV27 to TRBJ1-5; no firm D call. In DNA, the CDR3 is TGTGCCAGCAGTATGAACGGCCGGAGTCAGCCCCAGCATTTT. It is translated as CASSMNGRSQPQHF.